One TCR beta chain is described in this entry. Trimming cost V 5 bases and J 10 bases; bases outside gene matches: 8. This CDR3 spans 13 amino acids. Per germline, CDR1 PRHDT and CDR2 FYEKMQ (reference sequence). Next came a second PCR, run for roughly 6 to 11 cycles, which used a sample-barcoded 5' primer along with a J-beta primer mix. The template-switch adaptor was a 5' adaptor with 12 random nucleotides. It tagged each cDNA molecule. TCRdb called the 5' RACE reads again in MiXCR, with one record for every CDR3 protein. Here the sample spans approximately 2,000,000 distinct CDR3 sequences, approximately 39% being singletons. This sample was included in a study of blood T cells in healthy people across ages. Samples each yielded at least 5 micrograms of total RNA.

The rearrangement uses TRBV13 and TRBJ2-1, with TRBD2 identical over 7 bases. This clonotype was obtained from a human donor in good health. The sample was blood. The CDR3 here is CASSLGGIREQFF. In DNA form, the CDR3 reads TGTGCCAGCAGCCTCGGGGGGATACGAGAGCAGTTCTTC.